The T cell receptor (beta chain) under discussion was sequenced for a study of blood T cell repertoires in COVID-19. Study-level information: The study drew acute and convalescent COVID-19 samples from the United States, Italy and Spain. PBMCs, B-cell-depleted T cells, or T cells were the source of the cDNA or gDNA that made up the material.

Germline-derived CDR1 and CDR2 are SGHTA and FQGNSA. The CDR3 loop spans 15 amino acids. The V and J ends lost 3 bases and 1 base respectively, with 11 bases between them. As handled by the study authors: Estimates of nucleated cell counts were drawn from the amplification of reference gene primers. Clones were sequenced by immunoSEQ multiplex PCR, and TCRdb holds only the in-frame ones, with some missing. From that table come the V and J calls and clone size; the DNA was used to work out D and trimming. The sample carries about 120,000 clones, approximately 85% recorded once. This chain joins TRBV7-2 and TRBJ2-3; D is possibly TRBD2 (5 bases). This clonotype was sampled from a human donor in a cohort sampled during active COVID-19. Sequencing was carried out using peripheral blood. The CDR3 DNA is TGTGCCAGCAGCTTTGGTGTTAGCGGCACAGATACGCAGTATTTT. Amino acid sequence: CASSFGVSGTDTQYF.